These 25 T cell receptor beta chains were sequenced from one sample in a study of T cells in Graves' hyperthyroidism and ophthalmopathy. RNA transcripts provided the source from which TCR beta CDR3 regions were amplified. A set of HTBI primers served as the primers for a first-round RT-PCR of the TCR CDR3. Each CDR3 protein is one row after TCRdb ran MiXCR on the multiplex PCR reads. The repertoire holds about 840,000 distinct CDR3 sequences, around 39% seen once, with 7.5% to 9.5% in the top ten. The sequencing sample was made of blood. The receptors come from a man aged 18 to 35 with Graves' hyperthyroidism.

Regarding this clonotype: A much more abundant neighbour one base away suggests this may be a read error. V gene TRBV29-1 combines with J gene TRBJ2-7, with D unresolved. CDR3 length: 13 residues. Germline V gives CDR1 SQVTM, CDR2 ANQGSEA. The CDR3 reads CSVVVGRNYGQYF. CDR3 bases: TGCAGCGTTGTTGTGGGCAGAAACTACGGGCAGTACTTC.

The gene calls are TRBV5-4 and TRBJ2-2; TRBD1 might be the D (5 bases). V lost 5 bases, J lost 6 bases, and 17 bases lay in between. CDR1 and CDR2 (germline): SGHNT, YYREEE (reference sequence). This CDR3 is 15 amino acids long. CDR3 DNA: TGTGCCAGCAGTCCCTTAGGGGCCTGGTCCGGGGAGCTGTTTTTT. Translating it yields CASSPLGAWSGELFF.

This clonotype has just a few counts. The chain carries TRBV20-1 and TRBJ1-3; unclear D gene. This CDR3 has 14 amino acids. The ends were cut back, 3 bases at V and 2 bases at J, with 11 bases in the middle. Germline V lookup: CDR1 DFQATT, CDR2 SNEGSKA (reference sequence). The CDR3 DNA reads TGCAGTGCTAGGGGCCAAAGTACTGGAAACACCATATATTTT. It codes for CSARGQSTGNTIYF.

CDR3 region: CASSLSRDRRETQYF. The CDR3, as DNA: TGTGCCAGCAGCTTATCCCGGGACAGGAGGGAGACCCAGTACTTC. V usage is TRBV7-9 and J usage is TRBJ2-5; 8 nucleotides line up with TRBD1. Germline CDR1 SEHNR, CDR2 FQNEAQ (reference sequence). The CDR3 length is 15 residues. Unmatched junction bases numbered 7, after V lost 2 bases and J lost 5 bases.

This clonotype was observed at least ten times. The genes are TRBV2 and TRBJ2-2; TRBD2 matches 9 bases. CDR3 length equals 15 residues. The V and J ends lost 6 bases and 1 base, in that order; junction bases with no gene match: 3. The germline CDR1 and CDR2 sequences are SNHLY and FYNNEI. CDR3 in amino acids: CASRRLAVNTGELFF. The CDR3 DNA reads TGTGCCAGCAGGCGACTAGCGGTGAACACCGGGGAGCTGTTTTTT.

This clonotype came up many times. The chain carries TRBV20-1 and TRBJ2-7, with a possible D match to TRBD1 (5 bases). V was trimmed by 3 bases and J by 2 bases, leaving 8 bases between them. Germline CDR1 reads DFQATT; CDR2 reads SNEGSKA (reference sequence). This CDR3 comprises 12 residues. This chain's CDR3 is CSARQGPYEQYF. CDR3 sequence (DNA): TGCAGTGCTAGGCAGGGTCCCTACGAGCAGTACTTC.

This clonotype was counted between two and nine times. V usage is TRBV6-6 and J usage is TRBJ2-7; 9 positions agree with TRBD1. Looked up from germline, CDR1 is MNHNY and CDR2 is SVGAGI (reference sequence). The length of the CDR3 is 15 residues. The ends lost 4 bases at V and 5 bases at J; junction bases unmatched: 9. CDR3 loop: CASSSPGTGNDEQYF. In nucleotides, the CDR3 is TGTGCCAGCAGTTCCCCTGGGACAGGGAACGACGAGCAGTACTTC.

About this clonotype: Since a much larger clone is just one base distant, this may be a read error. This chain links TRBV9 with TRBJ1-4; the D gene is possibly TRBD1 (6 bases). Germline lookup yields CDR1 SGDLS and CDR2 YYNGEE. The CDR3 spans 15 residues. The V end was cut by 4 bases, the J end by 4 bases, with 14 bases between. DNA for the CDR3: TGTGCCAGCAGCCACGGAAGGACAGTTAATGAAAAACTGTTTTTT. It is translated as CASSHGRTVNEKLFF. The variable domain in full, with the rest retrieved from reference TRBV9 and TRBJ1-4, is DSGVTQTPKHLITATGQRVTLRCSPRSGDLSVYWYQQSLDQGLQFLIQYYNGEERAKGNILERFSAQQFPDLHSELNLSSLELGDSALYFCASSHGRTVNEKLFFGSGTQLSVL.

The CDR3 reads CSLAWGHYGYTF. CDR3 DNA sequence: TGCAGCTTGGCTTGGGGGCACTATGGCTACACCTTC. J is TRBJ1-2 and V is TRBV29-1, with D possibly being TRBD1 (6 bases). CDR1 and CDR2 (germline): SQVTM, ANQGSEA. Trimming cost V 8 bases and J 3 bases, with 13 bases left between them. The CDR3 is 12 residues long.

The V and J genes are TRBV29-1 and TRBJ2-2; the D is unclear. Per the germline V gene, CDR1 is SQVTM and CDR2 is ANQGSEA. V was clipped by 8 bases and J by 0 bases, with 13 bases between them. The CDR3 is 14 amino acids. CDR3 residues: CSLLVLSNTGELFF. CDR3 coding DNA: TGCAGCCTTCTTGTACTTTCGAACACCGGGGAGCTGTTTTTT.

The chain joins TRBV15 to TRBJ2-3; 8 bases line up with TRBD1. Germline V gene data show CDR1 as LNHNV and CDR2 as YYDKDF (reference sequence). J gave up 10 bases and V 0 bases, and 6 bases lay outside the gene matches. This CDR3 is built from 14 residues. CDR3 protein: CATSRDAQGAPQYF. The DNA for the CDR3 is TGTGCCACCAGCAGAGATGCCCAGGGGGCCCCGCAGTATTTT.

Remarks on this clonotype: One end of the junction varies from germline; a read error may be responsible. The chain couples TRBV4-1 to TRBJ2-6; tentatively, D is TRBD1 (5 bases). The CDR3 has 18 residues. CDR1 and CDR2 from the germline V gene are MGHRA and YSYEKL. Here the CDR3 reads CASSQAQEAWAGANVLTF. For the CDR3, the DNA is TGTGCCAGCAGCCAAGCACAGGAAGCGTGGGCTGGGGCCAACGTCCTGACTTTC.

The chain has TRBV12-3 or TRBV12-4 and TRBJ1-4; D is uncertain. The CDR3 spans 13 residues. Trimming removed 7 bases at V and 3 bases at J, with 9 bases between. CDR3 sequence reads: CASKGSANEKLFF. CDR3 coding DNA: TGTGCCAGCAAAGGGAGCGCTAATGAAAAACTGTTTTTT.

The V call is TRBV9, the J call TRBJ2-1, with D perhaps matching TRBD2 (5 bases). V was clipped by 4 bases and J by 10 bases, with 12 bases between them. The CDR3 contains 12 residues. The V gene's germline CDR1 is SGDLS and CDR2 YYNGEE. This CDR3 reads CASSPADGEQFF. As DNA, the CDR3 is TGTGCCAGCAGCCCAGCGGACGGCGAGCAGTTCTTC.

Many counts were recorded for this clonotype. The CDR3: CATSQGVGSTEAFF. CDR3 DNA: TGTGCCACCAGCCAGGGGGTAGGGAGCACTGAAGCTTTCTTT. The J gene is TRBJ1-1, the V gene TRBV15, with TRBD1 matching 7 bases. The CDR3 contains 14 residues. J lost 4 bases, V lost 5 bases, and 7 bases had no gene match. CDR1 and CDR2 (germline): LNHNV, YYDKDF (reference sequence).

This clonotype has ten or more counts. The V call is TRBV15, the J call TRBJ2-7; weak D call: TRBD1 (6 bases). The CDR3 has 13 residues. Trimming pared 5 bases from V and 6 bases from J, leaving 14 bases between. Germline CDR1 and CDR2: LNHNV and YYDKDF (reference sequence). CDR3 nucleotide sequence: TGTGCCACCAGCGGGACGACAGGACGCGAGCAGTACTTC. As protein: CATSGTTGREQYF.

This clonotype was recorded only once. It may be a read error: a sequence one base away is much more abundant. V and J are TRBV2 and TRBJ2-2, with D unresolved. CDR3 length equals 12 residues. The germline gives CDR1 SNHLY, CDR2 FYNNEI. V dropped 11 bases and J dropped 3 bases, with 10 bases sitting between them. This CDR3 reads CAGKGDTGELFF. The CDR3, as DNA: TGTGCCGGCAAAGGAGACACCGGGGAGCTGTTTTTT.

CDR3 in amino acids: CASSQWGPEETQYF. The CDR3 coding sequence is TGCGCCAGCAGCCAATGGGGTCCCGAAGAGACCCAGTACTTC. The chain is built from TRBV4-1 and TRBJ2-5; D is ambiguous. This CDR3 has 14 amino acids. The germline V and J ends were trimmed by 2 bases and 3 bases, with 10 bases remaining between them. The V gene's germline CDR1 is MGHRA and CDR2 YSYEKL.

This clonotype was counted a few times. This sequence joins TRBV5-4 and TRBJ1-4; TRBD1 aligns across 12 bases. Trimming cost V 3 bases and J 7 bases; bases outside gene matches: 4. CDR3 length: 15 residues. The germline V gene encodes CDR1 SGHNT and CDR2 YYREEE (reference sequence). The DNA of the CDR3 is TGTGCCAGCAGCTGGGGACAGGGGGCGAGTGAAAAACTGTTTTTT. This encodes CASSWGQGASEKLFF.

In this sample, this clonotype turned up a few times. The V gene is TRBV4-1, the J gene TRBJ2-7; D is uncertain. Trimming cost V 0 bases and J 0 bases, with 6 bases left between them. CDR1 and CDR2 from the germline V gene are MGHRA and YSYEKL. The CDR3 totals 14 residues. As DNA, the CDR3 is TGCGCCAGCAGCCAAGAGAGCAACTCCTACGAGCAGTACTTC. This translates into CASSQESNSYEQYF.

This clonotype was counted many times. The rearrangement joins TRBV2 to TRBJ2-6; possibly TRBD1 for D (5 bases). Germline loops: CDR1 SNHLY, CDR2 FYNNEI. This CDR3 has 17 amino acids. The V end was cut by 4 bases, the J end by 1 base, with 14 bases between. The CDR3 coding sequence is TGTGCCAGCAGTGGAAGGACAAGGGGATCTGGGGCCAACGTCCTGACTTTC. It yields the protein CASSGRTRGSGANVLTF.

The chain uses TRBV12-5 and TRBJ1-6, with D possibly TRBD1 on 6 matching bases. Germline CDR1 LGHNT, CDR2 FRNRAP. The CDR3 length is 15 residues. The germline V and J ends were trimmed by 2 bases and 7 bases, with 12 bases remaining between them. CDR3 nucleotides: TGTGCTAGTGGTTTGTCCCAGGGGCGGAATTCACCCCTCCACTTT. Its translation: CASGLSQGRNSPLHF.

About this clonotype itself: An end of the junction does not agree with germline; a read error may underlie this. The V gene is TRBV11-2, the J gene TRBJ2-7; 11 nucleotides align to TRBD2. The germline CDR1 and CDR2 sequences are SGHAT and FQNNGV. There are 18 residues in the CDR3. CDR3 loop: CASSQGLAGGPKAYEQYF. The CDR3 DNA reads as TGCGCCAGCAGCCAAGGATTAGCGGGAGGGCCGAAAGCCTACGAGCAGTACTTC.

This clonotype was detected many times. This chain uses TRBV11-2 with TRBJ1-1; D is possibly TRBD1 (6 bases). This CDR3 is 16 amino acids long. Germline V gene lookup returns CDR1 SGHAT and CDR2 FQNNGV. The V gene lost 5 bases and the J gene lost 4 bases, with 20 bases spanning the gap. CDR3 in amino acids: CASSPHRTGWTTEAFF. The CDR3 DNA reads TGTGCCAGCAGCCCCCACCGTACAGGGTGGACCACTGAAGCTTTCTTT.

This chain connects TRBV7-6 to TRBJ1-4; D unclear. The V and J ends lost 2 bases and 5 bases respectively, with 12 bases between them. Per germline, CDR1 SGHVS and CDR2 FNYEAQ. CDR3 size: 15 residues. CDR3 bases: TGTGCCAGCAGCTTACATGGGGAAGGGAATGAAAAACTGTTTTTT. Protein product: CASSLHGEGNEKLFF.